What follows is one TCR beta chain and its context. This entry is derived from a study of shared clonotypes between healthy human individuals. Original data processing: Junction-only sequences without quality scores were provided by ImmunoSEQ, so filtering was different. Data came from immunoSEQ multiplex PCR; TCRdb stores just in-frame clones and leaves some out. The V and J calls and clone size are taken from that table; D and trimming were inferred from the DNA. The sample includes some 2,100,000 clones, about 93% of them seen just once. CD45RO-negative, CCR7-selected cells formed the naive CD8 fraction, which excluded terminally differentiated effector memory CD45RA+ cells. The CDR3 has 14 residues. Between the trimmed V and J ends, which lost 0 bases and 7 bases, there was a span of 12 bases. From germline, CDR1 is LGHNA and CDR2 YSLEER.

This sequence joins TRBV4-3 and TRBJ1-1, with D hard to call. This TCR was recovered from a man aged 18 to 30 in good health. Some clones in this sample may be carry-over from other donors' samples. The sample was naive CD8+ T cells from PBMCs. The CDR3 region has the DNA TGCGCCAGCAGCCAAGATATCGGGGAGGTTGAAGCTTTCTTT. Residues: CASSQDIGEVEAFF.